The TCR beta chain under discussion was sequenced for a study of early T cells in non-severe SARS-CoV-2 infection. Study-wide context: Bulk RNA isolated from unsorted whole blood underwent sequencing; chains were not paired.

With 3 bases removed from V and 0 bases from J, the gap between germline ends came to 12 bases. The CDR3 is made up of 14 amino acids. Germline V CDR1 and CDR2: DFQATT, SNEGSKA (reference sequence). Each CDR3 protein gets one entry after TCRdb re-called the 5' RACE reads with MiXCR. The repertoire holds 75,000 to 100,000 distinct CDR3 sequences, over 15% seen once, with 1.3% in the top ten. The specimen sequenced was whole blood. This clonotype was obtained from an adult who was a healthcare worker with PCR-confirmed SARS-CoV-2 infection or an uninfected control (not recorded which). The genes are TRBV20-1 and TRBJ2-7, with TRBD1 as a possible D gene (6 bases). For the CDR3, the DNA is TGCAGTGCTAGCCCCCAGGGGCTCTCCTACGAGCAGTACTTC. Protein: CSASPQGLSYEQYF.